The 3 T cell receptor beta chains given below trace back to one sample, sequenced in a study of T cells in women clearing cervical HPV infection. The data were produced by immunoSEQ multiplex PCR, yet TCRdb's version contains in-frame clones alone and is incomplete. This specimen shows roughly 40,000 clones; the ten leading clones hold approximately 1.2%. Sequencing used blood buffy coat. These receptors originate from a woman aged 18 to 75 with a cervical HPV16 infection that either progressed to CIN3+ or cleared (not recorded which).

On this clone: The read finishes 3 residues shy of the CDR3 end, and the germline J gene is used to complete it. The chain uses TRBV9 and TRBJ2-1; D possibly corresponds to TRBD2 (6 bases). With 1 base removed from V and 7 bases from J, the gap between germline ends came to 15 bases. In germline, CDR1 is SGDLS, CDR2 YYNGEE. The CDR3 length is 15 residues. CDR3 sequence reads: CASSVTLAGENEQFF. CDR3 DNA (partial): TGTGCCAGCAGCGTAACACTAGCCGGAGAGAATGAG.

With regard to this clone: The CDR3 extends 3 residues past the end of the read, so its final part is completed from the germline J gene. This rearrangement joins TRBV7-2 to TRBJ2-5; 8 positions agree with TRBD2. Germline V lookup: CDR1 SGHTA, CDR2 FQGNSA. The CDR3 loop spans 17 amino acids. The covered CDR3 bases are TGTGCAAGTCGCTTAGCAAGGTGGGAGCGGGAGAAGGATACC. Protein: CASRLARWEREKDT. The full-length CDR3 reads as CASRLARWEREKDTQYF.

Points on this clone: The read is 3 residues too short to cover the CDR3 end, so that end is filled in from the germline J gene. The genes are TRBV6-2 or TRBV6-3 and TRBJ1-5; no reliable D call. Germline V gene lookup returns CDR1 MNHEY and CDR2 SVGEGT. Between the trimmed V and J ends, which lost 6 bases and 1 base, there was a span of 10 bases. This CDR3 spans 14 amino acids. CDR3 sequence reads: CASSDIRSNQPQHF. CDR3 DNA, as far as it was read: TGTGCCAGCAGCGATATCAGAAGCAATCAGCCC.